This T cell receptor (beta chain) appears in the sequencing data of a study of blood T cell repertoires in COVID-19. This clone has a handful of counts. The V and J ends lost 5 bases and 12 bases, in that order; junction bases with no gene match: 9. In germline, CDR1 is SGHAT, CDR2 FQNNGV. The CDR3 extends over 13 amino acids. Measured with immunoSEQ multiplex PCR; TCRdb has only the in-frame clones, and not every one. The profile shows roughly 110,000 clones, over 70% of them singletons. The receptor was isolated from a human donor with acute or convalescent COVID-19. The donor label of this sample is uncertain. The sequencing input was peripheral blood. This chain uses TRBV11-2 with TRBJ2-1; 8 bases align to TRBD1. CDR3 in DNA: TGTGCCAGCAGCGCAGGACAGGGTTCCGCGCAGTTCTTC. Translating it yields CASSAGQGSAQFF.